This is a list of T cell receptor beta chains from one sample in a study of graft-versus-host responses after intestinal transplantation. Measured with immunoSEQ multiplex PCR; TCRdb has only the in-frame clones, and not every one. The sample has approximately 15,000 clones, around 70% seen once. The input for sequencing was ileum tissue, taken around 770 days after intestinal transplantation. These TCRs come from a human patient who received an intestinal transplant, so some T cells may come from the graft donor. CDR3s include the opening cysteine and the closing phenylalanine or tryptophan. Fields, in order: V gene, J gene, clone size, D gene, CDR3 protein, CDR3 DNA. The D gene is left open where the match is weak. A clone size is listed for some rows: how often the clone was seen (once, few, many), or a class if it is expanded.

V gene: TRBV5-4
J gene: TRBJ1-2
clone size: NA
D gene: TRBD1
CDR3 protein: CASSLAWDRSNYGYTF
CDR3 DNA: TGTGCCAGCAGCTTGGCCTGGGACAGGAGTAACTATGGCTACACCTTC

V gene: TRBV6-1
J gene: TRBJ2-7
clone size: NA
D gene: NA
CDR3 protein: CASSEPLRGSYEQYF
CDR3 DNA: TGTGCCAGCAGTGAACCATTACGGGGTTCCTACGAGCAGTACTTC

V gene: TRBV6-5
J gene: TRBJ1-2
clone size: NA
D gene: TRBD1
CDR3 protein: CASSYPGTGPYGYTF
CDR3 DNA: TGTGCCAGCAGTTATCCCGGGACAGGTCCCTATGGCTACACCTTC

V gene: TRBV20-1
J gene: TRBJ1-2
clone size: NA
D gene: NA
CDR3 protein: CSARFRGGYTF
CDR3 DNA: TGCAGTGCTAGATTTAGAGGTGGCTACACCTTC

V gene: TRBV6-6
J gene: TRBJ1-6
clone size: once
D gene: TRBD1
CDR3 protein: CASSSTGVDSPLHF
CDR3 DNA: TGTGCCAGCAGTTCCACAGGGGTTGATTCACCCCTCCACTTT

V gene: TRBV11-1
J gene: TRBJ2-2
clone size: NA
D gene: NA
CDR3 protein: CASSPRTAGYTGELFF
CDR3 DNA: TGTGCCAGCAGCCCCCGGACTGCCGGATACACCGGGGAGCTGTTTTTT

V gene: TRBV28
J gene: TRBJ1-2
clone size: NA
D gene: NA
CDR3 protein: CASSSSGDYGYTF
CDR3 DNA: TGTGCCAGCAGCTCTAGCGGGGACTATGGCTACACCTTC

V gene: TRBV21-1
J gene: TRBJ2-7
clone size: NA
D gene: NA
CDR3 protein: CASSKVGAMVVSGYEQYF
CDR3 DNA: TGTGCCAGCAGCAAAGTGGGGGCGATGGTTGTCTCGGGCTACGAGCAGTACTTC

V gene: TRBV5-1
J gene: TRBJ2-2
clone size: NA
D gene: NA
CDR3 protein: CASSPTGTVNTGELFF
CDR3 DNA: TGCGCCAGCAGCCCGACCGGGACCGTAAACACCGGGGAGCTGTTTTTT

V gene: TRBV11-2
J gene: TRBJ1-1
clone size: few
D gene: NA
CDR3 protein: CASSHPGALQEAFF
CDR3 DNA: TGTGCCAGCAGCCATCCTGGGGCGCTACAAGAAGCTTTCTTT

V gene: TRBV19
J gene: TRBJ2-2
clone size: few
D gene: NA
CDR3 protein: CASSTRSVYAGELFF
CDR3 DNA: TGTGCCAGTAGTACCCGGTCAGTTTATGCCGGGGAGCTGTTTTTT

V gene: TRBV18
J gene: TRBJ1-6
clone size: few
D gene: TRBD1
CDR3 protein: CASSPGQQGPNRSPLHF
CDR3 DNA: TGTGCCAGCTCACCAGGACAACAGGGGCCGAATCGTTCACCCCTCCACTTT

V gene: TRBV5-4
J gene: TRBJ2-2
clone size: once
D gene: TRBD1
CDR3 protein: CASSSQGALNTGELFF
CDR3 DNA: TGTGCCAGCAGCTCACAGGGGGCCCTTAACACCGGGGAGCTGTTTTTT

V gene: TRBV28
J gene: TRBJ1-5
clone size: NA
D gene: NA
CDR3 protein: CATQGSDQPQHF
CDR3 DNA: TGTGCCACCCAGGGTTCGGATCAGCCCCAGCATTTT

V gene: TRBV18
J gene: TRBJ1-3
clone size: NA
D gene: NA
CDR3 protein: CASSLDELTSGNTIYF
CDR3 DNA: TGTGCCAGCTCACTTGATGAATTAACCTCTGGAAACACCATATATTTT

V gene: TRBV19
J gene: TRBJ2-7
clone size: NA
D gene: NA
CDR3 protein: CASSATGGRSYEQYF
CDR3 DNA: TGTGCCAGTAGTGCCACCGGGGGCAGGTCCTACGAGCAGTACTTC

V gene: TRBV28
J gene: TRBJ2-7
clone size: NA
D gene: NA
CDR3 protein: CASSFPQGSSYEQYF
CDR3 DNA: TGTGCCAGCAGTTTCCCACAGGGTAGCTCCTACGAGCAGTACTTC

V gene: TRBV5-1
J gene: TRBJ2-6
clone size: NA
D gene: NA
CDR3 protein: CASSLDRVFGANVLTF
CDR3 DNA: TGCGCCAGCAGCTTGGACAGGGTGTTTGGGGCCAACGTCCTGACTTTC

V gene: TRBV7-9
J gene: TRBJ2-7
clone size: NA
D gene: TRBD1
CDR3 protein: CASSWGTASYEQYF
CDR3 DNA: TGTGCCAGCAGCTGGGGGACAGCCTCCTACGAGCAGTACTTC

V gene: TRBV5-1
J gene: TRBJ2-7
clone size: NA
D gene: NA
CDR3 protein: CASSLGLGSYEQYF
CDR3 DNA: TGCGCCAGCAGCTTGGGACTAGGCTCCTACGAGCAGTACTTC

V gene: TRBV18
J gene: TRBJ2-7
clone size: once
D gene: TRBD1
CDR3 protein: CASSGQGVRPSYEQYF
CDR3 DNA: TGTGCCAGCTCAGGACAGGGGGTGCGCCCATCCTACGAGCAGTACTTC

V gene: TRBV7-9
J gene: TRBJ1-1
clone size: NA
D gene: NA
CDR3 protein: CASSLGERANTEAFF
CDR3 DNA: TGTGCCAGCAGCTTAGGGGAAAGGGCTAACACTGAAGCTTTCTTT

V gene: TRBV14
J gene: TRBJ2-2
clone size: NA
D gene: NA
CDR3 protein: CASRTQGTGELFF
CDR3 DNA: TGTGCCAGCAGAACACAGGGAACCGGGGAGCTGTTTTTT

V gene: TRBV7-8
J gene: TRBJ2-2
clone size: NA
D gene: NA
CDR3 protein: CASSLRTGELFF
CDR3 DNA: TGTGCCAGCAGCTTGCGCACCGGGGAGCTGTTTTTT

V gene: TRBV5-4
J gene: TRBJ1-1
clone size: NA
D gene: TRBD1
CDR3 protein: CASSLVGSGQGAGAFF
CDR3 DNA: TGTGCCAGCAGCTTGGTAGGCTCGGGGCAGGGGGCTGGCGCTTTCTTT